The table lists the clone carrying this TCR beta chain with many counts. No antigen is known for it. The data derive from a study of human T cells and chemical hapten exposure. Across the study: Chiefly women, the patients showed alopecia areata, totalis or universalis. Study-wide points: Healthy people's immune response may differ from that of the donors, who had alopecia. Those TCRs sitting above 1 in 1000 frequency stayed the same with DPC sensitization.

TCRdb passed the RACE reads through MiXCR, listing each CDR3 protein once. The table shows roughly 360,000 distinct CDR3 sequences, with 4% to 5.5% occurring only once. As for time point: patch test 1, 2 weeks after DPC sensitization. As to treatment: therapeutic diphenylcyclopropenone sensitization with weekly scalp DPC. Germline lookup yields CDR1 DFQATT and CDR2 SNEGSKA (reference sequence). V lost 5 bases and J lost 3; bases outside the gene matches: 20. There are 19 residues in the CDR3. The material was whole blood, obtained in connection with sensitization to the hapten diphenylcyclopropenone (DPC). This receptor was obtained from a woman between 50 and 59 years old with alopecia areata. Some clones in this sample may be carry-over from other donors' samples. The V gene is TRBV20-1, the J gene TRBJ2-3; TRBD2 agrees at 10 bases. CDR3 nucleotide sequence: TGCAGTGCTCCCCGCGGGGCCAGCGGGAGGGCCATTATGACAGATACGCAGTATTTT. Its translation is CSAPRGASGRAIMTDTQYF.